The rows below give T cell receptor beta chains drawn from one sample of a study of siplizumab effects on memory and regulatory T cells. Sequenced by immunoSEQ multiplex PCR; TCRdb stores in-frame clones only, minus some. The sample lists approximately 120,000 clones, just under 95% occurring once. Sequencing was carried out using non-Treg CD4+ T cells sorted from blood. Receptor source: a human donor in good health. Each CDR3 is given with its conserved first and last residue. A D gene is named only where the DNA matches it firmly. Rows give clone size only sometimes, using once, few, many, or a class for an expanded clone.

D: TRBD1
J: TRBJ2-3
size: .
V: TRBV5-6
DNA: TGTGCCAGCAGCTCGCCGACAGGGCTGAGCACAGATACGCAGTATTTT
CDR3: CASSSPTGLSTDTQYF

D: .
J: TRBJ1-5
size: .
V: TRBV18
DNA: TGTGCCAGCTCACCACCTCAGGAGGAGAGTCAGGGTGCGAGTCAGCCCCAGCATTTT
CDR3: CASSPPQEESQGASQPQHF

D: TRBD1
J: TRBJ1-1
size: .
V: TRBV5-4
DNA: TGTGCCACCCGGACAGGGATGAACACTGAAGCTTTCTTT
CDR3: CATRTGMNTEAFF

D: .
J: TRBJ1-5
size: .
V: TRBV7-9
DNA: TGTGCCAGCAGCTTAGCAGCCGGGGACCGTCAGCCCCAGCATTTT
CDR3: CASSLAAGDRQPQHF

D: .
J: TRBJ1-5
size: .
V: TRBV6-5
DNA: TGTGCCAGCAGTTACCTCGGCCAGAGCAATCAGCCCCAGCATTTT
CDR3: CASSYLGQSNQPQHF

D: .
J: TRBJ1-2
size: .
V: TRBV5-6
DNA: TGTGCCAGCAGCTTGGCCTACAGGGAGTATGGCTACACCTTC
CDR3: CASSLAYREYGYTF

D: TRBD1
J: TRBJ2-7
size: .
V: TRBV30
DNA: TGTGCCTGGAGAAGACAGGGGGTATACGAGCAGTACTTC
CDR3: CAWRRQGVYEQYF

D: .
J: TRBJ2-3
size: .
V: TRBV7-8
DNA: TGTGCCAGCAGCTTAGCGGGGCGAACTGGTACAGATACGCAGTATTTT
CDR3: CASSLAGRTGTDTQYF

D: .
J: TRBJ1-4
size: .
V: TRBV19
DNA: TGTGCCAGTACGGAGACAGCAACTAATGAAAAACTGTTTTTT
CDR3: CASTETATNEKLFF

D: .
J: TRBJ1-1
size: .
V: TRBV29-1
DNA: TGCGGGCGACCCACTGAAGCTTTCTTT
CDR3: CGRPTEAFF

D: .
J: TRBJ2-2
size: .
V: TRBV7-9
DNA: TGTGCCAGCAGCTTAGATGGTTTCACCGGGGAGCTGTTTTTT
CDR3: CASSLDGFTGELFF

D: .
J: TRBJ2-3
size: .
V: TRBV7-3
DNA: TGTGCCAGCAGCTCCCACAGAAGAGGAACAGATACGCAGTATTTT
CDR3: CASSSHRRGTDTQYF

D: .
J: TRBJ1-1
size: .
V: TRBV5-4
DNA: TGTGCCAGCAGCCCCAGAAGGTGGGATAGTGAAGCTTTCTTT
CDR3: CASSPRRWDSEAFF

D: .
J: TRBJ1-1
size: .
V: TRBV7-6
DNA: TGTGCCAGCAGCCGACGAGAGGGGGACACTGAAGCTTTCTTT
CDR3: CASSRREGDTEAFF

D: .
J: TRBJ1-1
size: .
V: TRBV4-1
DNA: TGCGCCAGCAGCCAAGTCTTGAACACTGAAGCTTTCTTT
CDR3: CASSQVLNTEAFF

D: .
J: TRBJ1-6
size: .
V: TRBV5-1
DNA: TGCGCCAGCAGCTTTTCGGCAGGCGAGTATTCACCCCTCCACTTT
CDR3: CASSFSAGEYSPLHF

D: .
J: TRBJ2-5
size: .
V: TRBV28
DNA: TGTGCCAGCAGTTTAGCCGGGGATGAGAAAGAGACCCAGTACTTC
CDR3: CASSLAGDEKETQYF

D: .
J: TRBJ1-2
size: .
V: TRBV6-5
DNA: TGTGCCAGCAGTTACGAGCAGGGAACGCGAGGCTACACCTTC
CDR3: CASSYEQGTRGYTF

D: TRBD1
J: TRBJ1-2
size: few
V: TRBV19
DNA: TGTGCCAGTAGAACCGACAGGGGGGCCTATGGCTACACCTTC
CDR3: CASRTDRGAYGYTF

D: .
J: TRBJ2-2
size: .
V: TRBV27
DNA: TGTGCCAGCAATGAGGGGCCGAACACCGGGGAGCTGTTTTTT
CDR3: CASNEGPNTGELFF

D: .
J: TRBJ2-7
size: .
V: TRBV10-1
DNA: TGCGCCAGCAGTGAGTCGGGGACCCCCTACGAGCAGTACTTC
CDR3: CASSESGTPYEQYF

D: TRBD1
J: TRBJ2-2
size: .
V: TRBV7-2
DNA: TGTGCCAGCAGTTTTTCACCGGGACAGGGGGCCCCCGGGGAGCTGTTTTTT
CDR3: CASSFSPGQGAPGELFF

D: .
J: TRBJ2-7
size: .
V: TRBV28
DNA: TGTGCCAGCAGTTTAGGCAGTACTGTATACTTAGCTGTATACGAGCAGTACTTC
CDR3: CASSLGSTVYLAVYEQYF

D: .
J: TRBJ2-7
size: .
V: TRBV30
DNA: TGTGCCTGGACCATCGATAACTACGAGCAGTACTTC
CDR3: CAWTIDNYEQYF

D: TRBD2
J: TRBJ2-2
size: .
V: TRBV4-1
DNA: TGCGCCAGCAGCCAAGGGTCTAGCGGGGTTGGCGGGGAGCTGTTTTTT
CDR3: CASSQGSSGVGGELFF

D: .
J: TRBJ2-2
size: .
V: TRBV9
DNA: TGTGCCAGCAGCGTAGTGATGGGCGACACCGGGGAGCTGTTTTTT
CDR3: CASSVVMGDTGELFF

D: TRBD2
J: TRBJ2-7
size: .
V: TRBV29-1
DNA: TGCAGCGTGAATGGACTAGCGGCTTACGAGCAGTACTTC
CDR3: CSVNGLAAYEQYF

D: .
J: TRBJ2-5
size: .
V: TRBV5-5
DNA: TGTGCCAGCAGCTTTACGGAGGGGGGCGAGACCCAGTACTTC
CDR3: CASSFTEGGETQYF

D: .
J: TRBJ2-7
size: .
V: TRBV6-5
DNA: TGTGCCAGCAGTTATCGGACCTCAACCTACGAGCAGTACTTC
CDR3: CASSYRTSTYEQYF

D: .
J: TRBJ2-5
size: .
V: TRBV5-1
DNA: TGCGCCAGCAGCTTGCCCGGTGGGGAGACCCAGTACTTC
CDR3: CASSLPGGETQYF

D: .
J: TRBJ2-2
size: .
V: TRBV6-5
DNA: TGTGCCAGCTATCTGGTGGGGCATGGGGAGCTGTTTTTT
CDR3: CASYLVGHGELFF

D: TRBD1
J: TRBJ1-1
size: .
V: TRBV6-6
DNA: TGTGCCAGCAGTCTGACTGGACAGGGGGTCACTGAAGCTTTCTTT
CDR3: CASSLTGQGVTEAFF

D: .
J: TRBJ1-3
size: .
V: TRBV29-1
DNA: TGCAGCGTACATGTCTCTGGAAACACCATATATTTT
CDR3: CSVHVSGNTIYF

D: .
J: TRBJ1-3
size: .
V: TRBV12-5
DNA: TGTGCTAGTGGTTTGGCCCCCCGGGTCCCCGAATTT
CDR3: CASGLAPRVPEF

D: .
J: TRBJ1-2
size: .
V: TRBV14
DNA: TGTGCCAGCAGCCAAGGGACGGCCTATGGCTACACCTTC
CDR3: CASSQGTAYGYTF

D: .
J: TRBJ1-2
size: .
V: TRBV19
DNA: TGTGCCAGTAGTAGTGGGGGAAACCTTAACTATGGCTACACCTTC
CDR3: CASSSGGNLNYGYTF

D: .
J: TRBJ2-2
size: .
V: TRBV2
DNA: TGTGCCAGCAGAGGTGGCGCCGGGGAGCTGTTTTTT
CDR3: CASRGGAGELFF

D: .
J: TRBJ1-2
size: .
V: TRBV6-6
DNA: TGTGCCAGCATCCTCCGCCCCACAGGAGGCTATGGCTACACCTTC
CDR3: CASILRPTGGYGYTF

D: .
J: TRBJ1-1
size: .
V: TRBV2
DNA: TGTGCCAGCAGTGGGACCGCAGGTAGGAACACTGAAGCTTTCTTT
CDR3: CASSGTAGRNTEAFF

D: .
J: TRBJ2-3
size: .
V: TRBV27
DNA: TGTGCCAGCAGTTTCTATGGGGATCGCACAGATACGCAGTATTTT
CDR3: CASSFYGDRTDTQYF

D: .
J: TRBJ1-2
size: .
V: TRBV7-9
DNA: TGTGCCAGCAGCTTAGGGCAGCCTGAGGATGGCTACACCTTC
CDR3: CASSLGQPEDGYTF

D: TRBD2
J: TRBJ2-3
size: .
V: TRBV18
DNA: TGTGCCAGCTCCCCTCTTAGCGGGGTAAGCACAGATACGCAGTATTTT
CDR3: CASSPLSGVSTDTQYF

D: TRBD2
J: TRBJ2-3
size: once
V: TRBV5-1
DNA: TGCGCCAGCAGCTCGACGAAGACTAGCGGGGGAACAGATACGCAGTATTTT
CDR3: CASSSTKTSGGTDTQYF

D: .
J: TRBJ2-3
size: .
V: TRBV6-1
DNA: TGTGCCAGCAGTGTCGGGGGTGGCACAGATACGCAGTATTTT
CDR3: CASSVGGGTDTQYF

D: TRBD1
J: TRBJ2-5
size: .
V: TRBV19
DNA: TGTGCCAGTAGAACAGACAGGGCAGAGACCCAGTACTTC
CDR3: CASRTDRAETQYF

D: .
J: TRBJ2-7
size: .
V: TRBV7-2
DNA: TGTGCCAGCAGCTTAAACAGGGCGGGCGAGCAGTACTTC
CDR3: CASSLNRAGEQYF

D: .
J: TRBJ2-3
size: few
V: TRBV5-1
DNA: TGCGCCAGCAGCGAGGGATCTCTCACAGATACGCAGTATTTT
CDR3: CASSEGSLTDTQYF

D: .
J: TRBJ1-2
size: .
V: TRBV11-2
DNA: TGTGCCAGCAGCCAGGACAGATATGGCTACACCTTC
CDR3: CASSQDRYGYTF

D: TRBD1
J: TRBJ2-4
size: .
V: TRBV10-3
DNA: TGTGCCATCAGCCCGGGACAGGGGACGAGCATTCAGTACTTC
CDR3: CAISPGQGTSIQYF

D: .
J: TRBJ2-1
size: .
V: TRBV5-4
DNA: TGTGCCAGCAGCCCTGGACCTTCGGATGAGCAGTTCTTC
CDR3: CASSPGPSDEQFF

D: .
J: TRBJ2-7
size: .
V: TRBV18
DNA: TGTGCCAGCTCACCAGCAGGGAGCTCCTACGAGCAGTACTTC
CDR3: CASSPAGSSYEQYF

D: .
J: TRBJ1-1
size: .
V: TRBV7-9
DNA: TGTGCCAGCAGCTTCCGGCCGCAAACCCTGAACACTGAAGCTTTCTTT
CDR3: CASSFRPQTLNTEAFF

D: .
J: TRBJ2-7
size: .
V: TRBV6-5
DNA: TGTGCCGCCCTAGGGACCCGGGGAGGGCAGTACTTC
CDR3: CAALGTRGGQYF

D: .
J: TRBJ1-6
size: .
V: TRBV6-4
DNA: TGTGCCAGCAGTGACTCGAGTCTGGGGGGTCTCAGCTCCTATAATTCACCCCTCCACTTT
CDR3: CASSDSSLGGLSSYNSPLHF

D: TRBD1
J: TRBJ2-1
size: .
V: TRBV9
DNA: TGTGCCAGCAGTGGAAGACAGGGCTCCTACAATGAGCAGTTCTTC
CDR3: CASSGRQGSYNEQFF

D: TRBD2
J: TRBJ2-3
size: .
V: TRBV6-5
DNA: TGTGCCAGCAGTTACTCGTGGCTAGCGGGGCCTACGCAGTATTTT
CDR3: CASSYSWLAGPTQYF

D: .
J: TRBJ1-1
size: .
V: TRBV21-1
DNA: TGTGCCAGCAACCCGGGGATCTTGGCTGAAGCTTTCTTT
CDR3: CASNPGILAEAFF

D: TRBD1
J: TRBJ2-3
size: .
V: TRBV2
DNA: TGTGCCAGCGGACCGACGACAGGGGACACAGATACGCAGTATTTT
CDR3: CASGPTTGDTDTQYF

D: .
J: TRBJ2-5
size: few
V: TRBV7-2
DNA: TGTGCCAGCAGCTTAGGGATGGGAAGCCAAGAGACCCAGTACTTC
CDR3: CASSLGMGSQETQYF

D: .
J: TRBJ1-5
size: once
V: TRBV19
DNA: TGTGCCAGTAGTCTCTTCTTAAGGGATAGCAATCAGCCCCAGCATTTT
CDR3: CASSLFLRDSNQPQHF